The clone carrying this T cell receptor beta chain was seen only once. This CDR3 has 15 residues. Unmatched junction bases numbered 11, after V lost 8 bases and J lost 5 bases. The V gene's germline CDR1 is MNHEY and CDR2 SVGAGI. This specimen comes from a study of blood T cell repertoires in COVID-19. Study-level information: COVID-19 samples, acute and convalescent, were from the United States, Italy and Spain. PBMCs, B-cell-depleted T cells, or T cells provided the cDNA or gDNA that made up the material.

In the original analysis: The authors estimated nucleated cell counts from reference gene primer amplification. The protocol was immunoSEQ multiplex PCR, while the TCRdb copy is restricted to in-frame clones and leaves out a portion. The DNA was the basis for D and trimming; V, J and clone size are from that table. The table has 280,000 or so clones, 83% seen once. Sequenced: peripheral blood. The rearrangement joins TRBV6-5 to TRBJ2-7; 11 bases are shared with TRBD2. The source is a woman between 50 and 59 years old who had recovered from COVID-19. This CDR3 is CASSAGSSGGNEQYF. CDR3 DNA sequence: TGTGCCAGCTCCGCGGGGTCTAGCGGGGGGAACGAGCAGTACTTC.